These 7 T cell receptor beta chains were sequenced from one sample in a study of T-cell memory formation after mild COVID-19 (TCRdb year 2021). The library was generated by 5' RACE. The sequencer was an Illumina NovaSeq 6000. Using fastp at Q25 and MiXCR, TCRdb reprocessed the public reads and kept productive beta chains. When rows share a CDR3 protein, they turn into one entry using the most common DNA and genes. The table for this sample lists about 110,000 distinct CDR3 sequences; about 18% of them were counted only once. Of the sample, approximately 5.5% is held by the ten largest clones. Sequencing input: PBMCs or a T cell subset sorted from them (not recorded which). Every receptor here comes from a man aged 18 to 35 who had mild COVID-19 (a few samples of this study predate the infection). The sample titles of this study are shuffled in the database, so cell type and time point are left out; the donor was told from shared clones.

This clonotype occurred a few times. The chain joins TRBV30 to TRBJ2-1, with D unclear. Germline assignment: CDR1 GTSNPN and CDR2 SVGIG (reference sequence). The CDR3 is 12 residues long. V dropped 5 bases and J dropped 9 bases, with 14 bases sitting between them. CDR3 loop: CAWEALSGEQFF. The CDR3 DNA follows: TGTGCCTGGGAGGCTCTATCCGGTGAGCAGTTCTTC.

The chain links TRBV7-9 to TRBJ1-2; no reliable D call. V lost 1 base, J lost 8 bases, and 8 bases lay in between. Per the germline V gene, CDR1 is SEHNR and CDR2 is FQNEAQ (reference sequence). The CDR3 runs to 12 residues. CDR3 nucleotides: TGTGCCAGCAGCTTAGGTGGTGGAGGCTACACCTTC. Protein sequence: CASSLGGGGYTF. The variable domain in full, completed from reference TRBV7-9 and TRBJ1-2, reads DTGVSQNPRHKITKRGQNVTFRCDPISEHNRLYWYRQTLGQGPEFLTYFQNEAQLEKSRLLSDRFSAERPKGSFSTLEIQRTEQGDSAMYLCASSLGGGGYTFGSGTRLTVV.

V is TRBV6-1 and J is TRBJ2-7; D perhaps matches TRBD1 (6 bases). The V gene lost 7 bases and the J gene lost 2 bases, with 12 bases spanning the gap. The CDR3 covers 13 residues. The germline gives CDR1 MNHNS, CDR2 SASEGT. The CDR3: CASNRVSPYEQYV. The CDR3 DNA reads TGTGCCAGCAACAGGGTGTCTCCCTACGAGCAGTACGTC.

The CDR3 DNA follows: TGCGCCAGCAGCCAAGATTTGGGGTCAGATACGCAGTATTTT. Encoded protein: CASSQDLGSDTQYF. This chain connects TRBV4-3 to TRBJ2-3, with D unclear. CDR1 is LGHNA, CDR2 YSLEER, per germline. The CDR3 consists of 14 residues. V lost 0 bases to trimming and J lost 4 bases, with 8 bases between them.

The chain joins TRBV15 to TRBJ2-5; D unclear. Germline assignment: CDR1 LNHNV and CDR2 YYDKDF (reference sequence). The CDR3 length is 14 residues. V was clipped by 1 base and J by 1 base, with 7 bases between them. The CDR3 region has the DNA TGTGCCACCAGCAGAGCGCGTACCCAAGAGACCCAGTACTTC. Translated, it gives CATSRARTQETQYF.

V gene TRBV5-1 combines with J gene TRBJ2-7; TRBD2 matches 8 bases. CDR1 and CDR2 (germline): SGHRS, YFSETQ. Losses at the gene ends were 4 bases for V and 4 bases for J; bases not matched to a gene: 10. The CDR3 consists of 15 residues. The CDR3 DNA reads TGCGCCAGCAGCACCGGAAGGACTAGCACGTACGAGCAGTACTTC. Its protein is CASSTGRTSTYEQYF.

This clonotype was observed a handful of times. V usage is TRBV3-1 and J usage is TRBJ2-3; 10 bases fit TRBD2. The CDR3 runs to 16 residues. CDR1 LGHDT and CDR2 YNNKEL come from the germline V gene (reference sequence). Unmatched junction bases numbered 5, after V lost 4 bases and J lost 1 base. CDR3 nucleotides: TGTGCCAGCAGCCGATCTAGCGGGGGACGCACAGATACGCAGTATTTT. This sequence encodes CASSRSSGGRTDTQYF.